The entry that follows covers one T cell receptor beta chain sequence. Its target is unknown. Between the trimmed V and J ends, which lost 6 bases and 0 bases, there was a span of 14 bases. The CDR3 is 16 amino acids. The germline V gene encodes CDR1 LNHDA and CDR2 SQIVND (reference sequence). The source of the sample is a study of cytomegalovirus exposure and HLA in healthy donors. PCR used 60 Vbeta primers and 13 Jbeta primers. Using immunoSEQ multiplex PCR, the repertoire was profiled, and TCRdb retains in-frame clones only, with some absent. The sample has nearly 110,000 clones, less than 80% seen once. Study results and caveats: Apart from CMV serostatus, no immune exposure information was available. Among donors in an Asian-associated ancestry cluster, a later analysis reportedly found fewer N-insertions than the roughly 650-donor mean.

Sequencing was done on a sample of PBMCs. The clonotype was recovered from a man aged 55 to 69 in good health and CMV-seronegative. The chain uses TRBV19 and TRBJ2-2; D is possibly TRBD1 (6 bases). CDR3 DNA: TGTGCCAGTAGAGGACAGAGTGCCGCGAACACCGGGGAGCTGTTTTTT. As protein: CASRGQSAANTGELFF.